Listed below are T cell receptor beta chains from one sample, sequenced in a study of cytomegalovirus exposure and HLA in healthy donors. Method: immunoSEQ multiplex PCR; TCRdb's copy keeps in-frame clones and lacks some. Among 82,000 or so clones, 93% were seen once, and the ten largest hold about 0.68%. Sample: PBMCs. Receptors were obtained from a man in his late teens or twenties in good health and CMV-seronegative. The CDR3 runs from the conserved cysteine through the conserved F or W. The order of the fields is clone size, D gene, J gene, V gene, CDR3 protein, CDR3 DNA. A D gene is named only where the DNA matches it firmly. Size tells how often a clone was seen (once, few, many) or the class of an expanded clone, and some rows leave it out.

>.|.|TRBJ1-6|TRBV7-9
CASSLIDRLNSPLHF
TGTGCCAGCAGCTTAATAGACAGGCTTAATTCACCCCTCCACTTT
>.|.|TRBJ2-7|TRBV25-1
CASSEGGYEQYF
TGTGCCAGCAGTGAAGGAGGGTACGAGCAGTACTTC
>.|.|TRBJ2-5|TRBV6-5
CASSSQDKEETQYF
TGTGCCAGCAGTTCTCAAGACAAGGAAGAGACCCAGTACTTC
>once|.|TRBJ1-1|TRBV6-5
CASITTNTVNTEAFF
TGTGCCAGCATCACGACTAATACAGTCAACACTGAAGCTTTCTTT
>.|TRBD1|TRBJ2-7|TRBV27
CASSSDRDLRYEQYF
TGTGCCAGCAGTTCTGACAGGGACCTGAGGTACGAGCAGTACTTC
>.|.|TRBJ1-2|TRBV13
CASRPRQLYGYTF
TGTGCCAGCAGGCCACGACAGCTCTATGGCTACACCTTC
>.|TRBD2|TRBJ2-1|TRBV6-5
CASSYSAGVVMDEQFF
TGTGCCAGCAGTTACTCTGCGGGGGTGGTTATGGATGAGCAGTTCTTC
>once|.|TRBJ2-5|TRBV19
CASSIEGAGAQETQYF
TGTGCCAGTAGTATAGAGGGAGCAGGGGCCCAAGAGACCCAGTACTTC
>.|TRBD1|TRBJ1-1|TRBV2
CASSGTQGATNTEAFF
TGTGCCAGCAGCGGGACACAGGGGGCAACGAACACTGAAGCTTTCTTT
>.|.|TRBJ1-2|TRBV10-3
CAISESADHYTF
TGTGCCATCAGTGAGTCGGCCGATCACTACACCTTC
>.|.|TRBJ2-3|TRBV5-1
CASSLAGGSASTDTQYF
TGCGCCAGCAGCTTGGCCGGCGGAAGCGCCAGCACAGATACGCAGTATTTT
>once|.|TRBJ2-3|TRBV7-9
CASSFGGLNPDTQYF
TGTGCCAGCAGCTTTGGTGGGCTCAACCCAGATACGCAGTATTTT
>.|TRBD1|TRBJ1-1|TRBV2
CASSYRGREAFF
TGTGCCAGCAGTTACAGGGGACGGGAAGCTTTCTTT
>.|.|TRBJ2-7|TRBV4-1
CASSQPLGSSYEQYF
TGCGCCAGCAGCCAACCTCTCGGGAGTAGTTACGAGCAGTACTTC
>.|.|TRBJ2-7|TRBV11-2
CASSSPRRGFGEQYF
TGTGCCAGCAGCTCTCCCCGACGGGGGTTCGGCGAGCAGTACTTC
>.|TRBD1|TRBJ1-1|TRBV28
CASREDRGTEAFF
TGTGCCAGCAGGGAGGACAGGGGCACTGAAGCTTTCTTT
>.|TRBD1|TRBJ2-7|TRBV30
CAWDRGTYEQYF
TGTGCCTGGGACAGGGGAACCTACGAGCAGTACTTC
>.|.|TRBJ2-3|TRBV7-2
CASSPYSDTQYF
TGTGCCAGCAGCCCATACTCAGATACGCAGTATTTT
>.|.|TRBJ2-3|TRBV7-2
CASSHTDTQYF
TGTGCCAGCAGTCATACAGATACGCAGTATTTT
>.|TRBD2|TRBJ2-5|TRBV7-9
CASSLARAGGQETQYF
TGTGCCAGCAGCTTAGCGCGGGCGGGAGGCCAAGAGACCCAGTACTTC
>.|TRBD1|TRBJ1-4|TRBV4-2
CASSQATGDMGEKLFF
TGTGCCAGCAGCCAAGCTACAGGGGATATGGGAGAAAAACTGTTTTTT
>.|TRBD2|TRBJ2-1|TRBV5-1
CASSFESGGAYNEQFF
TGCGCCAGCAGCTTTGAAAGCGGGGGGGCCTACAATGAGCAGTTCTTC
>medium-sized|.|TRBJ1-1|TRBV12-5
CASGVAGNTEAFF
TGTGCTAGTGGCGTCGCGGGGAACACTGAAGCTTTCTTT
>.|.|TRBJ1-6|TRBV4-1
CASSQEDQTQSHRGRNSPLHF
TGCGCCAGCAGCCAAGAGGACCAGACACAAAGTCATCGGGGGAGAAATTCACCCCTCCACTTT
>few|TRBD1|TRBJ2-7|TRBV5-1
CASRYDRGPYEQYF
TGCGCCAGCAGATATGACAGGGGGCCCTACGAGCAGTACTTC
>.|.|TRBJ2-3|TRBV6-5
CASRSHRDTDTQYF
TGTGCCAGCAGGTCTCACCGGGACACAGATACGCAGTATTTT
>.|.|TRBJ2-7|TRBV5-6
CASSLAQVYEQYF
TGTGCCAGCAGCTTGGCACAGGTCTACGAGCAGTACTTC
>.|TRBD1|TRBJ2-1|TRBV2
CASSRDRGSRNEQFF
TGTGCCAGCAGTAGAGACAGGGGTAGCCGCAATGAGCAGTTCTTC
>.|.|TRBJ2-4|TRBV7-9
CASSTLQGEAKNIQYF
TGTGCCAGCAGCACGCTACAGGGTGAAGCCAAAAACATTCAGTACTTC
>.|TRBD1|TRBJ1-1|TRBV6-5
CASSPRTGAREAFF
TGTGCCAGCAGCCCCCGGACAGGGGCCCGGGAAGCTTTCTTT
>.|.|TRBJ2-1|TRBV6-4
CASSAYAKLGYNEQFF
TGTGCCAGCAGTGCCTACGCGAAACTAGGATACAATGAGCAGTTCTTC
>.|TRBD2|TRBJ2-1|TRBV7-2
CASSAPGTTLNEQFF
TGTGCCAGCAGCGCCCCCGGGACTACCCTAAATGAGCAGTTCTTC